The 18 T cell receptor beta chains below come from one sample, sequenced in a study of cytomegalovirus exposure and HLA in healthy donors. Use of 60 Vbeta and 13 Jbeta primers characterized the PCR. Assay used: immunoSEQ multiplex PCR; TCRdb lists only in-frame clones, some missing. The sample yields under 200,000 clones, more than 60% seen once. The sample consisted of PBMCs. The receptor set was obtained from a woman in her thirties or forties in good health and CMV-seropositive.

The V call is TRBV9, the J call TRBJ2-7; TRBD1 matches at 9 bases. This CDR3 spans 14 amino acids. The trim removed 3 bases at V and 3 bases at J, leaving 4 bases unmatched. The germline V gene encodes CDR1 SGDLS and CDR2 YYNGEE. CDR3 DNA: TGTGCCAGCAGCGCCGGGACAGGGTTCTACGAGCAGTACTTC. Amino acid sequence: CASSAGTGFYEQYF.

The chain combines TRBV27 with TRBJ2-7; 7 nucleotides match TRBD1. V was clipped by 5 bases and J by 8 bases; unmatched bases: 9. CDR3 length: 13 amino acids. Germline V gene sequence: CDR1 MNHEY, CDR2 SMNVEV (reference sequence). DNA for the CDR3: TGTGCCAGCAGTCCGACAGGGAGAGAAAAGCAGTACTTC. Its protein is CASSPTGREKQYF.

This clone was found once. The V and J genes are TRBV28 and TRBJ2-2; D is perhaps TRBD2 (6 bases). The V gene lost 4 bases and the J gene lost 4 bases, with 22 bases spanning the gap. Germline V gives CDR1 MDHEN, CDR2 SYDVKM. The CDR3 loop spans 18 amino acids. The CDR3 coding sequence is TGTGCCAGCAGTTCTGAGGGAGGACGTTCGTTAGGCACCGGGGAGCTGTTTTTT. It encodes CASSSEGGRSLGTGELFF.

The chain recombines TRBV6-5 with TRBJ1-5; 8 bases line up with TRBD1. There are 15 residues in the CDR3. Germline CDR1 reads MNHEY; CDR2 reads SVGAGI. Trimming cost V 5 bases and J 1 base; bases outside gene matches: 4. The CDR3 bases are TGTGCCAGCAGTCCCGACAGGGGAAGCAATCAGCCCCAGCATTTT. It is translated as CASSPDRGSNQPQHF.

This rearrangement joins TRBV30 to TRBJ1-5, with D possibly being TRBD1 (6 bases). Germline CDR1 reads GTSNPN; CDR2 reads SVGIG (reference sequence). Trimming removed 0 bases at V and 6 bases at J, with 9 bases between. This CDR3 is built from 13 residues. In nucleotides, the CDR3 is TGTGCCTGGAGTGTGGGGGCCGGTCAGCCCCAGCATTTT. Residues: CAWSVGAGQPQHF.

This sequence joins TRBV21-1 and TRBJ2-1; TRBD1 is taken as the D call from the table, unchecked against the DNA. TRBV21-1 is labeled a pseudogene. The CDR3 has 14 amino acids. DNA of the CDR3: TGTGCCAGCAGAACCGGGACAGGGGCCCATGAGCAGTTCTTC. Translation: CASRTGTGAHEQFF.

J is TRBJ2-1 and V is TRBV9, with TRBD2 identical over 11 bases. The germline CDR1 and CDR2 sequences are SGDLS and YYNGEE. The trim removed 0 bases at V and 4 bases at J, leaving 0 bases unmatched. This CDR3 spans 15 amino acids. The CDR3 region is CASSVGLAGYNEQFF. CDR3 in DNA: TGTGCCAGCAGCGTAGGACTAGCGGGATACAATGAGCAGTTCTTC. The full variable domain, its missing parts supplied by reference TRBV9 and TRBJ2-1, is DSGVTQTPKHLITATGQRVTLRCSPRSGDLSVYWYQQSLDQGLQFLIQYYNGEERAKGNILERFSAQQFPDLHSELNLSSLELGDSALYFCASSVGLAGYNEQFFGPGTRLTVL.

This clone has just one count. V is TRBV7-9 and J is TRBJ1-2; 8 bases fit TRBD1. Germline-derived CDR1 and CDR2 are SEHNR and FQNEAQ (reference sequence). The V segment lost 5 bases and the J segment 1 base; nucleotides outside the gene matches: 6. CDR3 length: 15 amino acids. The chain's CDR3 is CASSRGQGSNYGYTF. DNA for the CDR3: TGTGCCAGCAGCCGCGGACAGGGAAGTAACTATGGCTACACCTTC.

The V and J genes are TRBV2 and TRBJ2-7; TRBD2 might be the D (6 bases). The germline V gene encodes CDR1 SNHLY and CDR2 FYNNEI. Trimming took 3 bases from V and 2 from J, leaving 14 bases between them. CDR3 length equals 15 residues. CDR3 loop: CASSERRVGAYEQYF. In DNA form, the CDR3 reads TGTGCCAGCAGTGAGAGGAGGGTGGGAGCCTACGAGCAGTACTTC.

This chain links TRBV11-2 with TRBJ2-5; 12 bases agree with TRBD1. Trimming took 4 bases from V and 5 from J; bases not matched to a gene: 5. The CDR3 has 15 residues. Germline V lookup: CDR1 SGHAT, CDR2 FQNNGV. The CDR3 DNA reads TGTGCCAGCAGCTCGGGGACAGGGGGCGTGGAGACCCAGTACTTC. This gives the protein CASSSGTGGVETQYF. Drawing the rest from reference TRBV11-2 and TRBJ2-5, the complete variable domain is EAGVAQSPRYKIIEKRQSVAFWCNPISGHATLYWYQQILGQGPKLLIQFQNNGVVDDSQLPKDRFSAERLKGVDSTLKIQPAKLEDSAVYLCASSSGTGGVETQYFGPGTRLLVL.

The J gene is TRBJ1-1, the V gene TRBV7-2; D possibly corresponds to TRBD1 (6 bases). The germline CDR1 and CDR2 sequences are SGHTA and FQGNSA. The CDR3 runs 14 residues. V was trimmed by 5 bases and J by 2 bases, leaving 12 bases between them. CDR3 in amino acids: CASSPGGHNTEAFF. The CDR3 region has the DNA TGTGCCAGCAGCCCGGGGGGACATAACACTGAAGCTTTCTTT.

The V gene is TRBV28, the J gene TRBJ2-7; TRBD2 matches 12 bases. The CDR3 is 14 amino acids. Germline V lookup: CDR1 MDHEN, CDR2 SYDVKM. V lost 3 bases, J lost 7 bases, and 4 bases stayed unmatched. CDR3 sequence reads: CASSFSSGRGEQYF. In DNA, the CDR3 is TGTGCCAGCAGTTTCTCTAGCGGGAGGGGTGAGCAGTACTTC.

This chain joins TRBV5-4 and TRBJ2-1, with 7 bases identical to TRBD2. V lost 3 bases to trimming and J lost 7 bases; unmatched junction nucleotides: 10. CDR1 and CDR2 (germline): SGHNT, YYREEE (reference sequence). This CDR3 contains 15 residues. The CDR3: CASSWDSGRGNEQFF. DNA for the CDR3: TGTGCCAGCAGCTGGGATAGCGGGCGAGGAAATGAGCAGTTCTTC. Full variable domain (outside the CDR3, taken from reference TRBV5-4 and TRBJ2-1): ETGVTQSPTHLIKTRGQQVTLRCSSQSGHNTVSWYQQALGQGPQFIFQYYREEENGRGNFPPRFSGLQFPNYSSELNVNALELDDSALYLCASSWDSGRGNEQFFGPGTRLTVL.

The chain combines TRBV2 with TRBJ2-4; TRBD2 agrees at 8 bases. The germline CDR1 and CDR2 sequences are SNHLY and FYNNEI. The CDR3 length is 17 residues. V lost 1 base and J lost 3; bases outside the gene matches: 8. In DNA, the CDR3 is TGTGCCAGCAGTGAAGGCGGGAGTCGGGAGGGCAAAAACATTCAGTACTTC. Amino acid sequence: CASSEGGSREGKNIQYF.

CDR3: CASSLQGGAGELFF. In nucleotides, the CDR3 is TGTGCCAGCAGCTTACAGGGTGGGGCCGGGGAGCTGTTTTTT. The chain employs TRBV5-8 and TRBJ2-2; weak D call: TRBD1 (6 bases). CDR1 is SGHTS and CDR2 is YDEGEE in the germline V gene. Trimming removed 2 bases at V and 6 bases at J, with 11 bases between. The CDR3 runs to 14 residues.

The chain links TRBV28 to TRBJ1-2; maybe TRBD1 (6 bases). The CDR3 sequence is 15 residues long. The V and J ends lost 4 bases and 4 bases respectively, with 16 bases between them. CDR1 MDHEN and CDR2 SYDVKM come from the germline V gene. The CDR3 coding sequence is TGTGCCAGCAGTTCACCCTCTGACAGGTTCTATGGCTACACCTTC. It codes for CASSSPSDRFYGYTF.

This rearrangement joins TRBV10-3 to TRBJ2-2, with 14 bases matching TRBD2. The CDR3 loop spans 18 amino acids. With 4 bases clipped from V and 5 bases from J, the junction kept 9 bases outside the gene matches. Germline lookup yields CDR1 ENHRY and CDR2 SYGVKD. This CDR3 reads CAISATGLAGVGTGELFF. CDR3 coding DNA: TGTGCCATCAGTGCGACGGGACTAGCGGGAGTGGGGACCGGGGAGCTGTTTTTT.

This chain uses TRBV7-8 with TRBJ1-1, with D possibly being TRBD1 (5 bases). Trimming took off 7 bases at V and 1 base at J, with 37 bases between the two ends. Germline-derived CDR1 and CDR2 are SGHVS and FQNEAQ. The CDR3 is 22 amino acids. The CDR3 coding sequence is TGTGCCAGCACAGTCCCCCAACAGGTCGCCGCGTATAAAGCCCGGGCGAACACTGAAGCTTTCTTT. Its translation: CASTVPQQVAAYKARANTEAFF.